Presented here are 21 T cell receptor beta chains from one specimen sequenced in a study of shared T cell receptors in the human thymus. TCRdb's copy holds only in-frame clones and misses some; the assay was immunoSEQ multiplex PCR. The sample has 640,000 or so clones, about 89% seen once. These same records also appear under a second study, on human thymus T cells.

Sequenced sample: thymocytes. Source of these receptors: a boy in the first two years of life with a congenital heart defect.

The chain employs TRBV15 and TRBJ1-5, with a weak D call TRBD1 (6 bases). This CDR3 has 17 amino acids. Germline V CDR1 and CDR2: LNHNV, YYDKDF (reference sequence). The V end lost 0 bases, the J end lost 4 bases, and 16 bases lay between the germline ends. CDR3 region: CATSRDGLRGGNQPQHF. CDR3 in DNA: TGTGCCACCAGCAGAGATGGTCTTAGGGGGGGTAATCAGCCCCAGCATTTT.

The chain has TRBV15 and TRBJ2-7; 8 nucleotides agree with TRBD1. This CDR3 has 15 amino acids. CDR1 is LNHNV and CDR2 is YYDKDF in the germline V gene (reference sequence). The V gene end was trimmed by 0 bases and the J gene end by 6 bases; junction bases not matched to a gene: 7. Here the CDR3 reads CATSRDHVTGVEQYF. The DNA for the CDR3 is TGTGCCACCAGCAGAGATCACGTGACAGGGGTCGAGCAGTACTTC.

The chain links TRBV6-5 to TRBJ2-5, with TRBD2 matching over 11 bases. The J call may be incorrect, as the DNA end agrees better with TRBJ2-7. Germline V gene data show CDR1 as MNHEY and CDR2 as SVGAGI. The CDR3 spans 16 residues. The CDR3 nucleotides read TGTGCCAGCAGTTACTATGGACTAGCGGGTAACTACGAGCAGTACTTC. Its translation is CASSYYGLAGNYEQYF.

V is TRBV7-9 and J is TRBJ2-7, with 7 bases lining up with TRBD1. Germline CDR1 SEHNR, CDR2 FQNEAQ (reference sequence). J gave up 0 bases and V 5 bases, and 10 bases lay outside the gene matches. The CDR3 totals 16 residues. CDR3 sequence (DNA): TGTGCCAGCAGCGCGTACCCGGGACAGAGCTCCTACGAGCAGTACTTC. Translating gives CASSAYPGQSSYEQYF.

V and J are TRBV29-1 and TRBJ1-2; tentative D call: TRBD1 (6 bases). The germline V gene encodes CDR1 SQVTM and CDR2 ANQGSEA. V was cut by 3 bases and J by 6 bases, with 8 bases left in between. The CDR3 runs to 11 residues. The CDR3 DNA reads TGCAGCGTTGAGCAGGGGAATGGCTACACCTTC. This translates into CSVEQGNGYTF.

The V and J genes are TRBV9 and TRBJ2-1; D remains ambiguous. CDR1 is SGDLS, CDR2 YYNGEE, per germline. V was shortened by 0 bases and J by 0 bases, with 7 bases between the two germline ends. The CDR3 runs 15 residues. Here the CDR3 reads CASSVEQFSYNEQFF. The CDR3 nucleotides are TGTGCCAGCAGCGTAGAACAGTTCTCCTACAATGAGCAGTTCTTC.

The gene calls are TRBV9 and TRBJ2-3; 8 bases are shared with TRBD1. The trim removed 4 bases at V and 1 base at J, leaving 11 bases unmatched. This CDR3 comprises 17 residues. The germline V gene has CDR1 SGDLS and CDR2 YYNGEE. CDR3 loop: CASSPAQGALGTDTQYF. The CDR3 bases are TGTGCCAGCAGCCCCGCTCAGGGGGCACTTGGCACAGATACGCAGTATTTT.

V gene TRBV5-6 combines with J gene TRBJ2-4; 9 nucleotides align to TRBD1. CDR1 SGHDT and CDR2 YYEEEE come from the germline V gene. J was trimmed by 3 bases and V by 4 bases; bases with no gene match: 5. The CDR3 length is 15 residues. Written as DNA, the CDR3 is TGTGCCAGCAGCCCGGGACAGGGAAGCAAAAACATTCAGTACTTC. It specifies CASSPGQGSKNIQYF.

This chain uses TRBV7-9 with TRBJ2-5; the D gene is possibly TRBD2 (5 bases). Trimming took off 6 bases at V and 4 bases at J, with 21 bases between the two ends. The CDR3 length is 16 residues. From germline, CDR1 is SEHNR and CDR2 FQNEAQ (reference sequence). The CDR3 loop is CASRPKRLQSGETQYF. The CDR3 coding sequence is TGTGCCAGCAGACCCAAGCGGCTCCAAAGCGGAGAGACCCAGTACTTC.

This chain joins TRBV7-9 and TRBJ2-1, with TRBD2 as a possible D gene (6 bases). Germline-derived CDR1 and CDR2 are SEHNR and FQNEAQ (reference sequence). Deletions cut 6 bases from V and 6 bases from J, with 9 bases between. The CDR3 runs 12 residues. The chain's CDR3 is CASRTSSNEQFF. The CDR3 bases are TGTGCCAGCAGGACTAGTTCCAATGAGCAGTTCTTC.

The CDR3 here is CASGNRGRLYEQYF. CDR3 DNA: TGTGCCAGCGGAAACAGGGGGCGTCTCTACGAGCAGTACTTC. The chain is built from TRBV18 and TRBJ2-7; 9 nucleotides match TRBD1. CDR3 length: 14 amino acids. CDR1 KGHSH and CDR2 LQKENI come from the germline V gene. Trimming took 8 bases from V and 3 from J; bases not matched to a gene: 8. The full variable domain, rest sourced from reference TRBV18 and TRBJ2-7, is NAGVMQNPRHLVRRRGQEARLRCSPMKGHSHVYWYRQLPEEGLKFMVYLQKENIIDESGMPKERFSAEFPKEGPSILRIQQVVRGDSAAYFCASGNRGRLYEQYFGPGTRLTVT.

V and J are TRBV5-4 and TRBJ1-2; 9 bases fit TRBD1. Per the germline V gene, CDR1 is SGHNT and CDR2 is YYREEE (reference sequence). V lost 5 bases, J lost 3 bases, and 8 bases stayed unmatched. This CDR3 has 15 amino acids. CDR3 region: CASSLWTGEYYGYTF. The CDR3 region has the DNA TGTGCCAGCAGTCTATGGACAGGGGAGTACTATGGCTACACCTTC.

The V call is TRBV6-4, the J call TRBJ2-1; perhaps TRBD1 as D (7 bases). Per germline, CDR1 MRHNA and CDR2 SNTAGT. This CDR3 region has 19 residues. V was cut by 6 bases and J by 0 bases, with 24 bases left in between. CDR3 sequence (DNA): TGTGCCAGCAGCCGGGGGAAACAGGGGCGGACGAGCTCCTACAATGAGCAGTTCTTC. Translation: CASSRGKQGRTSSYNEQFF.

This chain's CDR3 is CASSLRLRDRGPSSPLHF. As DNA, the CDR3 is TGTGCCAGCAGTCTCCGCCTCCGCGACAGGGGGCCTAGTTCACCCCTCCACTTT. J is TRBJ1-6 and V is TRBV28, with 10 bases lining up with TRBD1. With 5 bases clipped from V and 9 bases from J, the junction kept 16 bases outside the gene matches. The CDR3 has 18 residues. Germline loops: CDR1 MDHEN, CDR2 SYDVKM.

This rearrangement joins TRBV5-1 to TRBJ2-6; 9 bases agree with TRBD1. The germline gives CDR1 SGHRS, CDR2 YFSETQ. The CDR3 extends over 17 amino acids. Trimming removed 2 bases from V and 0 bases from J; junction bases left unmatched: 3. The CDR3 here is CASSFGTGPSGANVLTF. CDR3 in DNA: TGCGCCAGCAGCTTCGGGACAGGGCCCTCTGGGGCCAACGTCCTGACTTTC. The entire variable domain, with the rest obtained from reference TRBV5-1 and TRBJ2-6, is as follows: KAGVTQTPRYLIKTRGQQVTLSCSPISGHRSVSWYQQTPGQGLQFLFEYFSETQRNKGNFPGRFSGRQFSNSRSEMNVSTLELGDSALYLCASSFGTGPSGANVLTFGAGSRLTVL.

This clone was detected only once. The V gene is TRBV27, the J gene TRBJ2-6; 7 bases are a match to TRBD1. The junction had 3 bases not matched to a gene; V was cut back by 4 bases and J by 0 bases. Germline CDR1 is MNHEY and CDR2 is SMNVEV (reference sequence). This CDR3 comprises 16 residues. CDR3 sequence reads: CASSSGQNSGANVLTF. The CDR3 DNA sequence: TGTGCCAGCAGTTCGGGACAGAACTCTGGGGCCAACGTCCTGACTTTC.

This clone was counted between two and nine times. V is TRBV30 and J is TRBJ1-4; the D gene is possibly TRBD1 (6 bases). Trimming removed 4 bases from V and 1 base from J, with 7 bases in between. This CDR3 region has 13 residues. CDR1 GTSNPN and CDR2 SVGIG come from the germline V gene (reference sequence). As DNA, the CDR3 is TGTGCCTGGACCAGGGGAACTAATGAAAAACTGTTTTTT. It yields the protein CAWTRGTNEKLFF.

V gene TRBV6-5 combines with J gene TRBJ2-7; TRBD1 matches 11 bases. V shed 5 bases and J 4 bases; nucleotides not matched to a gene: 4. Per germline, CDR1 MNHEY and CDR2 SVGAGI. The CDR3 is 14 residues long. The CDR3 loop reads CASSQDRGPYEQYF. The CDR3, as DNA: TGTGCCAGCAGTCAGGACAGGGGGCCGTACGAGCAGTACTTC.

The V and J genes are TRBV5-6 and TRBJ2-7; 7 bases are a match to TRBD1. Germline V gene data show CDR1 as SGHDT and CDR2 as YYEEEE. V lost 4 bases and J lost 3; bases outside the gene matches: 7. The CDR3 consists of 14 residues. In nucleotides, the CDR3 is TGTGCCAGCAGCGTGGACAGGATTGACTACGAGCAGTACTTC. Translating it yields CASSVDRIDYEQYF. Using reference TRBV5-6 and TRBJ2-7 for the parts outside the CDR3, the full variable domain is DAGVTQSPTHLIKTRGQQVTLRCSPKSGHDTVSWYQQALGQGPQFIFQYYEEEERQRGNFPDRFSGHQFPNYSSELNVNALLLGDSALYLCASSVDRIDYEQYFGPGTRLTVT.

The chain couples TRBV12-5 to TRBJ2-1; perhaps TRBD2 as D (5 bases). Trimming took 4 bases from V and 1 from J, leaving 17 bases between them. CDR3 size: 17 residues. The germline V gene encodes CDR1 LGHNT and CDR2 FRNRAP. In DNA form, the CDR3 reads TGTGCTAGTGGTTCTTTAAAGTTTCGGGGATCCTACAATGAGCAGTTCTTC. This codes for CASGSLKFRGSYNEQFF.

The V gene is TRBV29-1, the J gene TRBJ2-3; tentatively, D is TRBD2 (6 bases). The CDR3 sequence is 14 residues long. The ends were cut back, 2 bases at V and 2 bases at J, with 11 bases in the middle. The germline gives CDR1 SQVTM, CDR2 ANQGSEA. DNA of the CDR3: TGCAGCGTTGAAAGGAGGGCCCCCACAGATACGCAGTATTTT. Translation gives CSVERRAPTDTQYF.